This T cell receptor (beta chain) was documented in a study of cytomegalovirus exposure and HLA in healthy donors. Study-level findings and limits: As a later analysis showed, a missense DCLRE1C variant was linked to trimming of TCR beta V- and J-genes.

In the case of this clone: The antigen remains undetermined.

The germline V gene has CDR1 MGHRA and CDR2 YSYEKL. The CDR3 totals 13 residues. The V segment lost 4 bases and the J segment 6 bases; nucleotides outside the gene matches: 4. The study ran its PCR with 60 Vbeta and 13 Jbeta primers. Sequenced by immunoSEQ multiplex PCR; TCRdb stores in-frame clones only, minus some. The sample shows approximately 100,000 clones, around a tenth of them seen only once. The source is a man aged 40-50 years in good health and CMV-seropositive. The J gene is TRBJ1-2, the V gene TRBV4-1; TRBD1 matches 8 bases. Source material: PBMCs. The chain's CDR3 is CASSPRTGNGYTF. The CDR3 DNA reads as TGCGCCAGCAGCCCCCGGACAGGGAATGGCTACACCTTC.